These 17 T cell receptor beta chains came from one sample sequenced in a study of T cell responses to AZD1222 COVID-19 vaccine. Using immunoSEQ multiplex PCR, the repertoire was profiled, and TCRdb retains in-frame clones only, with some absent. Of more than 95,000 clones detected, around 76% appear once; the ten largest clones hold around 5%. The sequencing used peripheral blood, collected on day 0 of AZD1222 vaccination. The receptors were gathered from an adult in good health.

The J gene is TRBJ1-4, the V gene TRBV25-1, with TRBD1 matching over 7 bases. The CDR3 spans 16 residues. V was clipped by 4 bases and J by 8 bases; unmatched bases: 13. Germline V lookup: CDR1 MGHDK, CDR2 SYGVNS. Here the CDR3 reads CASSVGTDPRVEKLFF. The CDR3 region has the DNA TGTGCCAGCAGTGTCGGGACAGACCCACGGGTGGAAAAACTGTTTTTT.

The chain combines TRBV5-5 with TRBJ2-3; no clear D. The CDR3 length is 15 residues. The germline gives CDR1 SGHKS, CDR2 YYEKEE (reference sequence). Trimming cost V 0 bases and J 5 bases, with 13 bases left between them. This CDR3 reads CASSLALSFVDTQYF. Written as DNA, the CDR3 is TGTGCCAGCAGCTTGGCCTTAAGTTTCGTAGATACGCAGTATTTT.

This clone was observed once. The chain links TRBV6-1 to TRBJ1-3; D ambiguous. The germline V and J ends were trimmed by 1 base and 4 bases, with 11 bases remaining between them. From germline, CDR1 is MNHNS and CDR2 SASEGT. There are 15 residues in the CDR3. Here the CDR3 reads CASSEGPGSGNTIYF. CDR3 in DNA: TGTGCCAGCAGTGAAGGACCAGGATCCGGAAACACCATATATTTT.

This clone was seen just once. The chain joins TRBV27 to TRBJ2-3; D gene uncertain. V shed 2 bases and J shed 4 bases, with 1 base lying between them. The germline gives CDR1 MNHEY, CDR2 SMNVEV (reference sequence). CDR3 size: 11 residues. CDR3 nucleotide sequence: TGTGCCAGCAGTTTAGCAGATACGCAGTATTTT. Translating it yields CASSLADTQYF.

This rearrangement joins TRBV2 to TRBJ2-1; D may be TRBD1 (6 bases). The CDR3 length is 16 residues. Germline V lookup: CDR1 SNHLY, CDR2 FYNNEI. V lost 3 bases, J lost 0 bases, and 12 bases lay in between. The chain's CDR3 is CASSDVQGSSYNEQFF. Written as DNA, the CDR3 is TGTGCCAGCAGTGATGTACAGGGAAGCTCCTACAATGAGCAGTTCTTC.

The gene calls are TRBV5-1 and TRBJ2-7; D possibly matches TRBD1 or TRBD2 (5 bases each). V was shortened by 6 bases and J by 3 bases, with 16 bases between the two germline ends. CDR3 size: 14 residues. From germline, CDR1 is SGHRS and CDR2 YFSETQ. CDR3 in DNA: TGCGCCAGCAATCCCGGGGCAGGTATCTACGAGCAGTACTTC. Translated, it gives CASNPGAGIYEQYF.

This chain links TRBV7-8 with TRBJ1-4; D perhaps matches TRBD1 (6 bases). V lost 4 bases to trimming and J lost 1 base, with 13 bases between them. The CDR3 spans 16 residues. Germline V CDR1 and CDR2: SGHVS, FQNEAQ. CDR3 sequence: CASSSYRVLTNEKLFF. CDR3 DNA sequence: TGTGCCAGCAGCTCCTACAGGGTATTAACTAATGAAAAACTGTTTTTT.

The chain combines TRBV6-2 or TRBV6-3 with TRBJ2-1; D is unresolved. V lost 4 bases, J lost 9 bases, and 19 bases lay in between. This CDR3 comprises 15 residues. Germline-derived CDR1 and CDR2 are MNHEY and SVGEGT. CDR3 protein: CASSSPPIGVVEQFF. Written as DNA, the CDR3 is TGTGCCAGCAGTTCCCCCCCCATTGGCGTGGTTGAGCAGTTCTTC.

The chain carries TRBV9 and TRBJ2-1; 7 nucleotides match TRBD2. Germline V gene data show CDR1 as SGDLS and CDR2 as YYNGEE. Trimming at V came to 3 bases and at J to 5 bases, leaving 2 bases not matched to a gene. This CDR3 is 13 amino acids long. CDR3 residues: CASSGTRDNEQFF. The CDR3 DNA follows: TGTGCCAGCAGCGGGACTAGGGACAATGAGCAGTTCTTC.

The chain employs TRBV7-9 and TRBJ2-7; 7 positions match TRBD2. The V gene's germline CDR1 is SEHNR and CDR2 FQNEAQ (reference sequence). V lost 3 bases to trimming and J lost 5 bases; unmatched junction nucleotides: 7. CDR3 length equals 14 residues. CDR3 sequence reads: CASSFYGEGNEQYF. CDR3 DNA sequence: TGTGCCAGCAGCTTTTACGGGGAGGGCAACGAGCAGTACTTC.

The chain has TRBV5-1 and TRBJ2-3; tentatively, D is TRBD2 (7 bases). CDR1 is SGHRS and CDR2 is YFSETQ in the germline V gene. The length of the CDR3 is 16 residues. V was pared by 2 bases and J by 2 bases, with 15 bases between. The CDR3 DNA reads TGCGCCAGCAGCTTCTTGGGGGGGCGGTACACAGATACGCAGTATTTT. The encoded protein is CASSFLGGRYTDTQYF.

This clone was recorded only once. The chain recombines TRBV3-1 (or the pseudogene TRBV3-2) with TRBJ2-7; no reliable D call. The germline CDR1 and CDR2 sequences are LGHDT and YNNKEL (reference sequence). CDR3 length: 15 residues. Trimming shortened V by 1 base and J by 3 bases, and 13 bases separated the two germline ends. CDR3 in amino acids: CASSQASSEYYEQYF. DNA of the CDR3: TGTGCCAGCAGCCAAGCGTCCAGCGAATACTACGAGCAGTACTTC.

The CDR3 reads CASSALTEFSYEQYF. CDR3 in DNA: TGTGCCAGCAGCGCACTGACAGAATTCTCCTACGAGCAGTACTTC. The rearrangement uses TRBV5-6 and TRBJ2-7; D is possibly TRBD1 (5 bases). Looked up from germline, CDR1 is SGHDT and CDR2 is YYEEEE. The germline V and J ends were trimmed by 4 bases and 0 bases, with 14 bases remaining between them. The CDR3 runs 15 residues.

The genes are TRBV5-1 and TRBJ1-4, with a weak D call TRBD1 (5 bases). Trimming cost V 4 bases and J 8 bases, with 24 bases left between them. The germline gives CDR1 SGHRS, CDR2 YFSETQ. The CDR3 loop spans 17 amino acids. The CDR3 here is CASSLGAGRNRVEKLFF. CDR3 DNA sequence: TGCGCCAGCAGCCTCGGGGCAGGGAGGAATCGAGTAGAAAAACTGTTTTTT.

V gene TRBV5-4 combines with J gene TRBJ1-1; 7 nucleotides agree with TRBD1. The CDR3 covers 13 residues. Unmatched junction bases numbered 6, after V lost 0 bases and J lost 10 bases. CDR1 is SGHNT and CDR2 is YYREEE in the germline V gene (reference sequence). The DNA for the CDR3 is TGTGCCAGCAGCTTGGCCACAGGGGTCGGAGCTTTCTTT. Its protein is CASSLATGVGAFF. Looking up the rest from reference TRBV5-4 and TRBJ1-1 gives the full variable domain: ETGVTQSPTHLIKTRGQQVTLRCSSQSGHNTVSWYQQALGQGPQFIFQYYREEENGRGNFPPRFSGLQFPNYSSELNVNALELDDSALYLCASSLATGVGAFFGQGTRLTVV.

The chain uses TRBV7-9 and TRBJ1-2; weak D call: TRBD1 (6 bases). The germline CDR1 and CDR2 sequences are SEHNR and FQNEAQ (reference sequence). Trimming removed 1 base at V and 0 bases at J, with 15 bases between. This CDR3 contains 17 residues. CDR3 nucleotides: TGTGCCAGCAGCTTAGGAGTGGGGACACCTTCTAACTATGGCTACACCTTC. This sequence encodes CASSLGVGTPSNYGYTF.

The chain joins TRBV30 to TRBJ1-2, with 10 bases fitting TRBD1. The CDR3 consists of 17 residues. Germline trimming cut 1 base from V and 6 bases from J; bases unmatched to any gene: 14. Germline lookup yields CDR1 GTSNPN and CDR2 SVGIG (reference sequence). This CDR3 reads CAWSDPPRQGAYHGYTF. DNA for the CDR3: TGTGCCTGGAGTGATCCGCCCCGACAGGGGGCTTACCATGGCTACACCTTC. Supplemented by reference TRBV30 and TRBJ1-2, the full variable domain reads SQTIHQWPATLVQPVGSPLSLECTVEGTSNPNLYWYRQAAGRGLQLLFYSVGIGQISSEVPQNLSASRPQDRQFILSSKKLLLSDSGFYLCAWSDPPRQGAYHGYTFGSGTRLTVV.